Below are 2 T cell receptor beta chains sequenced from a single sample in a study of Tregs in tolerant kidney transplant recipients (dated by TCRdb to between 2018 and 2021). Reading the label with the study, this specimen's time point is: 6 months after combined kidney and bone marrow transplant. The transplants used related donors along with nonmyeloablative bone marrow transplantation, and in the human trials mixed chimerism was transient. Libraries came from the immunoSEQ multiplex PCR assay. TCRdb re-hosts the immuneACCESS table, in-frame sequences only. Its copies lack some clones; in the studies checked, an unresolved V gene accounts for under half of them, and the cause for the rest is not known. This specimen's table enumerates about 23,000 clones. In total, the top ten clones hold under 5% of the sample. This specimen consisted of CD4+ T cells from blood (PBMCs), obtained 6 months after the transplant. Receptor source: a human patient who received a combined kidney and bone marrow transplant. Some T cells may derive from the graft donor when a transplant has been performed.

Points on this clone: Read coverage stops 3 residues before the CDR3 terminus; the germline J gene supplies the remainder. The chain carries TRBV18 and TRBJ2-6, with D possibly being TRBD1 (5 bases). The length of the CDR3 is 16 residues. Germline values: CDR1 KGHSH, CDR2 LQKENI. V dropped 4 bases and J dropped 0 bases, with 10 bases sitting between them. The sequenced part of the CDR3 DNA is TGTGCCAGCTCACTAAGACAGATCTCTGGGGCCAACGTC. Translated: CASSLRQISGANV. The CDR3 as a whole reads CASSLRQISGANVLTF.

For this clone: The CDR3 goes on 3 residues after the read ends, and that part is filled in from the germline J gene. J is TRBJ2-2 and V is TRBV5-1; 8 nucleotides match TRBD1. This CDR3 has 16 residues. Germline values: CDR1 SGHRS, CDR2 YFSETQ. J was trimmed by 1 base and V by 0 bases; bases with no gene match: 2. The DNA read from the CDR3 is TGCGCCAGCAGCTTGGCGGGACAGGTGAACACCGGGGAG. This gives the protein CASSLAGQVNTGE. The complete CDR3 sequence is CASSLAGQVNTGELFF.